Below are 12 T cell receptor beta chains sequenced from a single sample in a study of cytomegalovirus exposure and HLA in healthy donors. The PCR employed 60 Vbeta primers together with 13 Jbeta primers. TCRdb's copy holds only in-frame clones and misses some; the assay was immunoSEQ multiplex PCR. The profile shows more than 95,000 clones, approximately 80% of them singletons. The sequencing sample was made of PBMCs. The receptors come from a woman between 35 and 50 years old in good health and CMV-seropositive.

Note on this clone: The conserved closing phenylalanine or tryptophan is absent in this CDR3, likely reflecting a read error. CDR3 loop: CASSATSGVEQYL. CDR3 DNA: TGTGCCAGCAGTGCCACTAGCGGGGTTGAGCAGTACCTC. The chain links TRBV6-6 to TRBJ2-7, with 10 bases matching TRBD2. This CDR3 is built from 13 residues. From germline, CDR1 is MNHNY and CDR2 SVGAGI (reference sequence). After removal of 5 bases from V and 7 bases from J, the junction contained 5 bases not matched to a gene.

The J gene is TRBJ2-2, the V gene TRBV7-9; a weak D match, TRBD1 (5 bases). From germline, CDR1 is SEHNR and CDR2 FQNEAQ (reference sequence). V gave up 3 bases and J gave up 0 bases, with 8 bases separating them. CDR3 length: 15 residues. The CDR3 here is CASSFRGPNTGELFF. CDR3 bases: TGTGCCAGCAGCTTTAGGGGCCCGAACACCGGGGAGCTGTTTTTT.

This CDR3 is CASRRGGTGGFVGSYNEQFF. CDR3 in DNA: TGTGCCAGCAGGAGGGGGGGGACAGGGGGATTTGTCGGCTCCTACAATGAGCAGTTCTTC. The rearrangement joins TRBV7-3 to TRBJ2-1, with TRBD1 matching 11 bases. After removal of 6 bases from V and 0 bases from J, the junction contained 16 bases not matched to a gene. Germline V gene data show CDR1 as SGHTA and CDR2 as FQGTGA. The CDR3 is 20 amino acids.

The rearrangement joins TRBV25-1 to TRBJ2-1; 7 bases line up with TRBD2. The CDR3 length is 17 residues. CDR1 is MGHDK, CDR2 SYGVNS, per germline. The V segment lost 8 bases and the J segment 7 bases; nucleotides outside the gene matches: 20. The CDR3 sequence is CASSPPKAGRAGNEQFF. DNA of the CDR3: TGTGCCAGCTCACCCCCCAAAGCGGGGAGGGCGGGGAATGAGCAGTTCTTC. Using reference TRBV25-1 and TRBJ2-1 for the parts outside the CDR3, the full variable domain is EADIYQTPRYLVIGTGKKITLECSQTMGHDKMYWYQQDPGMELHLIHYSYGVNSTEKGDLSSESTVSRIRTEHFPLTLESARPSHTSQYLCASSPPKAGRAGNEQFFGPGTRLTVL.

V usage is TRBV13 and J usage is TRBJ2-2; TRBD2 matches 10 bases. CDR3 length equals 17 residues. Germline assignment: CDR1 PRHDT and CDR2 FYEKMQ (reference sequence). V was pared by 4 bases and J by 5 bases, with 10 bases of the junction left unmatched. The CDR3 sequence is CASSSSSGRRRTGELFF. DNA of the CDR3: TGTGCCAGCAGCTCCTCTAGCGGGAGAAGGAGGACCGGGGAGCTGTTTTTT.

V is TRBV6-1 and J is TRBJ1-2, with a weak D call TRBD1 (6 bases). V was trimmed by 7 bases and J by 7 bases, leaving 13 bases between them. Germline V lookup: CDR1 MNHNS, CDR2 SASEGT. The CDR3 spans 12 residues. In DNA form, the CDR3 reads TGTGCCAGCACGGGCAGGGGACGTGGCTACACCTTC. Translated, it gives CASTGRGRGYTF.

The chain is built from TRBV5-1 and TRBJ2-2; 9 bases fit TRBD1. The germline V gene encodes CDR1 SGHRS and CDR2 YFSETQ. This CDR3 spans 16 amino acids. V shed 1 base, J shed 2 bases, and the junction held 3 bases outside the gene matches. The CDR3 nucleotides read TGCGCCAGCAGCTTGTTGGGACAGGGAAACACCGGGGAGCTGTTTTTT. Its translation is CASSLLGQGNTGELFF.

A few counts support this clone. CDR3 DNA: TGTGCCAGCAGTTTACGGGGACAGTTGAACACTGAAGCTTTCTTT. It is translated as CASSLRGQLNTEAFF. The chain uses TRBV27 and TRBJ1-1, with 7 bases that match TRBD1. The CDR3 length is 15 residues. Trimming cost V 2 bases and J 0 bases; bases outside gene matches: 3. The germline V gene encodes CDR1 MNHEY and CDR2 SMNVEV (reference sequence).

The CDR3 sequence: CASSTTGGHQPQHF. CDR3 DNA sequence: TGTGCCAGCAGTACGACAGGGGGGCATCAGCCCCAGCATTTT. The chain employs TRBV28 and TRBJ1-5, with TRBD1 matching over 9 bases. V lost 5 bases, J lost 5 bases, and 4 bases stayed unmatched. Looked up from germline, CDR1 is MDHEN and CDR2 is SYDVKM. This CDR3 region has 14 residues. Full variable domain (rest looked up from reference TRBV28 and TRBJ1-5): DVKVTQSSRYLVKRTGEKVFLECVQDMDHENMFWYRQDPGLGLRLIYFSYDVKMKEKGDIPEGYSVSREKKERFSLILESASTNQTSMYLCASSTTGGHQPQHFGDGTRLSIL.

The chain combines TRBV19 with TRBJ1-1; a weak D match, TRBD1 (6 bases). The CDR3 totals 14 residues. Trimming took 5 bases from V and 0 from J, leaving 10 bases between them. Germline V CDR1 and CDR2: LNHDA, SQIVND (reference sequence). The CDR3 sequence is CASSRDTVNTEAFF. The CDR3 nucleotides read TGTGCCAGTAGTCGGGACACCGTGAACACTGAAGCTTTCTTT.

V usage is TRBV2 and J usage is TRBJ1-4; D gene unclear. The CDR3 has 14 residues. The V end lost 4 bases, the J end lost 2 bases, and 8 bases lay between the germline ends. The germline CDR1 and CDR2 sequences are SNHLY and FYNNEI. The CDR3 sequence is CASSAGSTNEKLFF. In DNA, the CDR3 is TGTGCCAGCAGTGCGGGTAGCACTAATGAAAAACTGTTTTTT. Full variable domain (outside the CDR3, taken from reference TRBV2 and TRBJ1-4): EPEVTQTPSHQVTQMGQEVILRCVPISNHLYFYWYRQILGQKVEFLVSFYNNEISEKSEIFDDQFSVERPDGSNFTLKIRSTKLEDSAMYFCASSAGSTNEKLFFGSGTQLSVL.

The V call is TRBV30, the J call TRBJ2-5, with D uncertain. Near its end, the DNA agrees better with TRBJ2-7, so the J call may be wrong. The germline CDR1 and CDR2 sequences are GTSNPN and SVGIG (reference sequence). The CDR3 loop spans 11 amino acids. The CDR3 coding sequence is TGTGCCTGGAGTATAGCTTACGAGCAGTACTTC. Translation gives CAWSIAYEQYF.